This T cell receptor (beta chain) was recorded in a study of CD8+ T cells in alopecia areata. Study-wide results and limits: While patients received tofacitinib, many expanded lesional clones remained present in scalp and blood.

The treatment: oral pan-JAK inhibitor, 5-10 mg twice daily. Peripheral blood and lesional scalp punch biopsies were taken from alopecia areata patients. Sorted out of PBMCs were CD4+ T cells and CD8+ T cells. On this clone itself: Its specificity is not known.

With V trimmed by 2 bases and J by 4 bases, 8 bases remained unmatched. CDR1 is SGHDT and CDR2 is YYEEEE in the germline V gene. The length of the CDR3 is 16 residues. RNA extraction and reverse transcription yielded cDNA as sequencing template. Repertoires were generated with immunoSEQ multiplex PCR, while TCRdb's copy carries only in-frame clones and drops some. Of about 200,000 clones in the sample, 58% were seen once. The sequencing used CD4+ T cells sorted from blood, collected at week 24, from a patient treated with tofacitinib. This clonotype originated in a human donor with alopecia areata. The chain combines TRBV5-6 with TRBJ2-5; 10 nucleotides align to TRBD2. CDR3 amino acids: CASSFRSSGSPETQYF. The CDR3, as DNA: TGTGCCAGCAGCTTTAGGTCTAGCGGGAGTCCAGAGACCCAGTACTTC.